This record concerns one TCR beta chain sequence. V was pared by 7 bases and J by 7 bases, with 10 bases of the junction left unmatched. This CDR3 is 13 amino acids long. This entry belongs to a study of T cells after yellow fever vaccination. About the research overall: Preparation of the low-cell-number fractions used SMART-Seq v4 Ultra Low Input. Study-level findings and limits: Though it reached lower strength, the secondary response hit its peak faster, day 5 versus 15. Contaminants from the bulk population, in the form of abundant clonotypes, could be found in FACS-sorted repertoires.

Template switching by 5'RACE produced TCR cDNA, adding a universal primer site and UMIs. Each CDR3 protein is one row after TCRdb ran MiXCR on the 5' RACE reads. Here the sample spans more than 75,000 distinct CDR3 sequences, 8% to 10% being singletons. Sequencing was performed on CD8+ T cells not binding an NS4B(214-222) dextramer, sorted from PBMCs, taken roughly 14 days after the first yellow fever vaccination. The clonotype originates from a man younger than 35 who received the YFV17D yellow fever vaccine. The chain combines TRBV12-3 or TRBV12-4 with TRBJ2-7; TRBD1 aligns across 7 bases. The CDR3 sequence: CASNTGVRGEQYF. The CDR3 DNA follows: TGTGCCAGCAACACAGGGGTACGAGGGGAGCAGTACTTC.